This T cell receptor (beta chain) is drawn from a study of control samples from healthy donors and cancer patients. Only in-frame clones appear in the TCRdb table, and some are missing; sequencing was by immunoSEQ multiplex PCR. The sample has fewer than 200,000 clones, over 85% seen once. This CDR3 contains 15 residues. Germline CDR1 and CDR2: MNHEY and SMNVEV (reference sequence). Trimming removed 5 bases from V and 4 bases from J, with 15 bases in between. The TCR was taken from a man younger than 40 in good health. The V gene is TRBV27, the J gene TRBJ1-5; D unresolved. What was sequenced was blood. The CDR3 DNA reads TGTGCCAGCAGTCCCATGATGACGGTGAATCAGCCCCAGCATTTT. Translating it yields CASSPMMTVNQPQHF.